This T cell receptor (beta chain) was retrieved from a study of blood T cell repertoires in COVID-19. Study-level background: PBMCs, B-cell-depleted T cells, or T cells were the source of the cDNA or gDNA that made up the material.

Here immunoSEQ multiplex PCR was the method, and the copy in TCRdb shows in-frame clones only, minus some. The sample holds about 180,000 clones, 75% to 90% seen once. V lost 6 bases and J 6 bases, leaving 14 bases between the germline ends. This CDR3 comprises 14 residues. The germline gives CDR1 MDHEN, CDR2 SYDVKM. Participants, about 18 to 89 years old, spanned some 23 US areas. Recovered status applied to Cohort 3 donors who had two consecutive negative PCRs. It also applied to those with clearance or with symptom resolution. Sequencing was carried out using PBMCs or T cells enriched from blood (not recorded which). The TCR comes from a man between 35 and 55 years old who had recovered from COVID-19. V usage is TRBV28 and J usage is TRBJ2-2, with a possible D match to TRBD1 (5 bases). The CDR3 sequence is CASSSPLGAGELFF. The CDR3 nucleotides read TGTGCCAGCAGCTCTCCCTTAGGGGCCGGGGAGCTGTTTTTT.